These 8 T cell receptor beta chains were all obtained from the same sample, sequenced in a study of identical twins. MiXCR, run by TCRdb on the 5' RACE reads, gives a single entry per CDR3 protein. The sample shows a few hundred thousand distinct CDR3 sequences, approximately 8.7% of them seen only once. Input material: naive T cells sorted from blood. These receptor sequences come from a woman between 50 and 59 years old in good health.

The V and J genes are TRBV3-1 and TRBJ2-5; 7 bases agree with TRBD2. Germline assignment: CDR1 LGHDT and CDR2 YNNKEL (reference sequence). Trimming cost V 3 bases and J 5 bases; bases outside gene matches: 9. This CDR3 region has 15 residues. CDR3 nucleotides: TGTGCCAGCAGCCATGGGGACTACCCGAGGGAGACCCAGTACTTC. Translating it yields CASSHGDYPRETQYF.

The chain couples TRBV9 to TRBJ2-4, with TRBD2 matching 11 bases. V gave up 0 bases and J gave up 0 bases; unmatched junction bases: 17. The germline gives CDR1 SGDLS, CDR2 YYNGEE. This CDR3 has 22 amino acids. The CDR3 nucleotides read TGTGCCAGCAGCGTAGGGGACTTACCGGGACTAGCGGAACAACTAGCCAAAAACATTCAGTACTTC. Translated, it gives CASSVGDLPGLAEQLAKNIQYF.

This clonotype appeared many times. The rearrangement links TRBV24-1 to TRBJ1-4, with 7 bases lining up with TRBD1. This CDR3 spans 13 amino acids. V shed 5 bases, J shed 8 bases, and the junction held 4 bases outside the gene matches. Germline V gives CDR1 KGHDR, CDR2 SFDVKD. CDR3: CATSAGQPEKLFF. In DNA, the CDR3 is TGTGCCACCAGTGCGGGACAGCCAGAAAAACTGTTTTTT.

At least ten counts were recorded for this clonotype. The junction shows a germline mismatch at one end, possibly a read error. As DNA, the CDR3 is TGCGCCAGCAGCCTAGGGGGGGCTGAAGCTTTCTTT. It codes for CASSLGGAEAFF. V gene TRBV12-3 or TRBV12-4 combines with J gene TRBJ1-1; tentatively, D is TRBD1 (6 bases). The CDR3 is made up of 12 amino acids.

This clonotype occurred a few times. This rearrangement joins TRBV5-1 to TRBJ2-2; the D is unclear. Trimming pared 5 bases from V and 1 base from J, leaving 3 bases between. Germline V lookup: CDR1 SGHRS, CDR2 YFSETQ. This CDR3 is built from 12 residues. CDR3 region: CASRMNTGELFF. DNA for the CDR3: TGCGCCAGCAGGATGAACACCGGGGAGCTGTTTTTT.

The chain couples TRBV4-1 to TRBJ2-6, with no clear D. The ends were cut back, 1 base at V and 0 bases at J, with 7 bases in the middle. In germline, CDR1 is MGHRA, CDR2 YSYEKL. This CDR3 has 16 residues. The chain's CDR3 is CASSQAEFSGANVLTF. CDR3 DNA sequence: TGCGCCAGCAGCCAAGCTGAGTTCTCTGGGGCCAACGTCCTGACTTTC.

In its sample, this clonotype was seen a few times. This sequence joins TRBV3-1 and TRBJ2-2; D uncertain. There are 15 residues in the CDR3. V was shortened by 1 base and J by 1 base, with 7 bases between the two germline ends. The germline V gene has CDR1 LGHDT and CDR2 YNNKEL (reference sequence). In DNA, the CDR3 is TGTGCCAGCAGCCAAGGATTCGAGAACACCGGGGAGCTGTTTTTT. As protein: CASSQGFENTGELFF.

This clonotype has only a few counts. This chain connects TRBV29-1 to TRBJ2-7, with 13 nucleotides matching TRBD2. The CDR3 runs to 14 residues. Germline V gene data show CDR1 as SQVTM and CDR2 as ANQGSEA. The V gene end was trimmed by 4 bases and the J gene end by 6 bases; junction bases not matched to a gene: 6. CDR3 loop: CSVGTSGSWGEQYF. CDR3 bases: TGCAGCGTTGGGACTAGCGGGAGTTGGGGCGAGCAGTACTTC.